The 10 T cell receptor beta chains listed next were all sequenced from one sample in a study of T-cell reconstitution after alpha-beta-depleted transplantation in children. Researchers prepared the TCRbeta library using unique molecular identifiers, the study reports. MiXCR, applied by TCRdb to the PCR reads, yields one record per CDR3 protein. Seen here are more than 500,000 distinct CDR3 sequences, more than 9.5% observed once, and the top ten hold around 15%. The specimen comprised PBMCs, mostly from graft donor cells, sampled 180 days after TCRalphabeta/CD19-depleted stem cell transplant. These receptor sequences come from a female patient between 2 and 15 years old who had a stem cell transplant for aplastic anemia, so the T cells may come from the graft donor.

This clonotype has a handful of counts. The rearrangement joins TRBV11-2 to TRBJ2-3; 7 nucleotides agree with TRBD1. Germline lookup yields CDR1 SGHAT and CDR2 FQNNGV. The CDR3 has 15 amino acids. V shed 3 bases, J shed 1 base, and the junction held 4 bases outside the gene matches. Here the CDR3 reads CASSFGQARTDTQYF. Here the CDR3 DNA reads TGTGCCAGCAGCTTTGGACAGGCCCGCACAGATACGCAGTATTTT.

The DNA of the CDR3 is TGTGCCAGCAGCTCCATACTAGCGGGTCTCCTTGATGAGCAGTTCTTC. Its translation: CASSSILAGLLDEQFF. The chain employs TRBV7-9 and TRBJ2-1, with 9 bases that match TRBD2. The CDR3 runs 16 residues. Looked up from germline, CDR1 is SEHNR and CDR2 is FQNEAQ (reference sequence). V was clipped by 4 bases and J by 8 bases; unmatched bases: 12. Together with reference TRBV7-9 and TRBJ2-1, the CDR3 gives the full variable domain: DTGVSQNPRHKITKRGQNVTFRCDPISEHNRLYWYRQTLGQGPEFLTYFQNEAQLEKSRLLSDRFSAERPKGSFSTLEIQRTEQGDSAMYLCASSSILAGLLDEQFFGPGTRLTVL.

V and J are TRBV6-2 or TRBV6-3 and TRBJ1-5; D is undetermined. Germline assignment: CDR1 MNHEY and CDR2 SVGEGT. The CDR3 has 14 residues. The V gene lost 6 bases and the J gene lost 7 bases, with 16 bases spanning the gap. CDR3 amino acids: CASSPSRLGQPQHF. The CDR3 nucleotides are TGTGCCAGCAGCCCGAGCCGATTGGGGCAGCCCCAGCATTTT.

This clonotype has ten or more counts. The V and J genes are TRBV9 and TRBJ2-1; 9 positions match TRBD2. The CDR3 is made up of 15 amino acids. Trimming cost V 4 bases and J 5 bases; bases outside gene matches: 7. Germline loops: CDR1 SGDLS, CDR2 YYNGEE. The CDR3 DNA sequence: TGTGCCAGCAGCAGCAGCGGGAGGTGGAACAATGAGCAGTTCTTC. It translates to CASSSSGRWNNEQFF. The full variable domain, in which reference TRBV9 and TRBJ2-1 provide the parts outside the CDR3, is DSGVTQTPKHLITATGQRVTLRCSPRSGDLSVYWYQQSLDQGLQFLIQYYNGEERAKGNILERFSAQQFPDLHSELNLSSLELGDSALYFCASSSSGRWNNEQFFGPGTRLTVL.

The chain combines TRBV6-5 with TRBJ1-2; D ambiguous. The V gene lost 4 bases and the J gene lost 4 bases, with 13 bases spanning the gap. The CDR3 is 14 residues long. The germline gives CDR1 MNHEY, CDR2 SVGAGI. CDR3 nucleotide sequence: TGTGCCAGCAGTTCCCTTAAAACGATCTATGGCTACACCTTC. This encodes CASSSLKTIYGYTF.

V is TRBV25-1 and J is TRBJ2-5, with TRBD1 identical over 7 bases. V lost 4 bases and J lost 1; bases outside the gene matches: 12. Germline assignment: CDR1 MGHDK and CDR2 SYGVNS. The CDR3 runs 17 residues. DNA for the CDR3: TGTGCCAGCAGTGCCCCCCGGGACAGCGTATTCCAAGAGACCCAGTACTTC. Protein product: CASSAPRDSVFQETQYF. Together with reference TRBV25-1 and TRBJ2-5, the CDR3 gives the full variable domain: EADIYQTPRYLVIGTGKKITLECSQTMGHDKMYWYQQDPGMELHLIHYSYGVNSTEKGDLSSESTVSRIRTEHFPLTLESARPSHTSQYLCASSAPRDSVFQETQYFGPGTRLLVL.

This clonotype appeared many times. V gene TRBV28 combines with J gene TRBJ2-1, with TRBD2 as a possible D gene (6 bases). This CDR3 has 15 residues. Between the trimmed V and J ends, which lost 4 bases and 1 base, there was a span of 11 bases. CDR1 is MDHEN, CDR2 SYDVKM, per germline. The CDR3 DNA is TGTGCCAGCAGTTCCGTTGGGGGGTCCTACAATGAGCAGTTCTTC. Its protein product is CASSSVGGSYNEQFF.

V is TRBV29-1 and J is TRBJ1-5; no firm D call. The germline CDR1 and CDR2 sequences are SQVTM and ANQGSEA. V was cut by 4 bases and J by 7 bases, with 11 bases left in between. This CDR3 contains 12 residues. For the CDR3, the DNA is TGCAGCGTTGGCCAGGCGGGCCAGCCCCAGCATTTT. Its protein is CSVGQAGQPQHF.

For the CDR3, the DNA is TGCAGCGTTGACAGGACTACCTACAATGAGCAGTTCTTC. Residues: CSVDRTTYNEQFF. This rearrangement joins TRBV29-1 to TRBJ2-1; a weak D match, TRBD2 (6 bases). Germline lookup yields CDR1 SQVTM and CDR2 ANQGSEA. Trimming took off 3 bases at V and 2 bases at J, with 8 bases between the two ends. CDR3 length: 13 residues.

This clonotype was counted only a few times. V and J are TRBV11-2 and TRBJ2-2, with 13 positions matching TRBD2. Germline CDR1 is SGHAT and CDR2 is FQNNGV. CDR3 length: 19 residues. Trimming at V came to 1 base and at J to 3 bases, leaving 8 bases not matched to a gene. The CDR3 sequence is CASSLGELGLAGDTGELFF. The CDR3 DNA is TGTGCCAGCAGCTTAGGGGAACTTGGACTAGCGGGAGACACCGGGGAGCTGTTTTTT.